The clone carrying this TCR beta chain was seen just once. The CDR3 covers 14 residues. Losses at the gene ends were 2 bases for V and 5 bases for J; bases not matched to a gene: 5. The V gene's germline CDR1 is SNHLY and CDR2 FYNNEI. This sample is drawn from a study of blood T cell repertoires in COVID-19. Across the study: The United States, Italy and Spain provided the acute and convalescent COVID-19 samples. From T cells, B-cell-depleted T cells, or PBMCs came the material, which was cDNA or gDNA.

Per the original data handling: Nucleated cell counts were estimated from reference gene primer amplification. The repertoire was sequenced with immunoSEQ multiplex PCR; TCRdb's copy has only in-frame clones and lacks some. D and trimming were read from the DNA, whereas the V and J calls and clone size are those reported in that table. The repertoire consists of 200,000 to 250,000 clones, with approximately 78% occurring once and the leading ten covering less than 3.5%. This sequence was found in a woman in her late teens or twenties with acute or convalescent COVID-19. The chain employs TRBV2 and TRBJ2-7; 8 positions agree with TRBD1. Sequencing was performed on peripheral blood. The CDR3 loop reads CASSETAGGHEQYF. The CDR3 bases are TGTGCCAGCAGTGAAACGGCAGGGGGCCACGAGCAGTACTTC.